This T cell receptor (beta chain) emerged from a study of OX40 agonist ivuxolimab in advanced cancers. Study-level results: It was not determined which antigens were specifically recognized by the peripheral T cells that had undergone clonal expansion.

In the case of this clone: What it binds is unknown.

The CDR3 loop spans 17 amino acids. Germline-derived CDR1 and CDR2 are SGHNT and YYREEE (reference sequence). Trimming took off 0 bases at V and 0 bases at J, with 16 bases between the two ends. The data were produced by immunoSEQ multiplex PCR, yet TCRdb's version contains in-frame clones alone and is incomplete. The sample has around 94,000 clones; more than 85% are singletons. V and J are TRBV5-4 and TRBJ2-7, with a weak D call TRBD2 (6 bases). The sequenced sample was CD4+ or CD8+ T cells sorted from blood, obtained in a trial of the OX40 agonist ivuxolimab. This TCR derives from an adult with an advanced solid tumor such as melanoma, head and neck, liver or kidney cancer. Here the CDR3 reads CASSLGPTSFLSYEQYF. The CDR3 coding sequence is TGTGCCAGCAGCTTGGGGCCTACTAGCTTTCTCTCCTACGAGCAGTACTTC.